Described below is a single T cell receptor beta chain sequence and its context. These data are taken from a study of technical replicates of blood from several donors. The table came from immunoSEQ multiplex PCR; TCRdb's copy has only in-frame clones and leaves some out. Of roughly 80,000 clones listed, about 92% were seen once; the top ten hold around 0.43%. Germline CDR1 MNHEY, CDR2 SMNVEV (reference sequence). The CDR3 is 15 amino acids. The trim removed 3 bases at V and 1 base at J, leaving 2 bases unmatched. The chain couples TRBV27 to TRBJ2-1, with 8 positions matching TRBD2. The sequence came from a human donor in good health. The material sequenced was T cells isolated from PBMCs. The CDR3 reads CASSLGLGSYNEQFF. The CDR3 DNA sequence: TGTGCCAGCAGTTTGGGACTAGGGTCCTACAATGAGCAGTTCTTC.